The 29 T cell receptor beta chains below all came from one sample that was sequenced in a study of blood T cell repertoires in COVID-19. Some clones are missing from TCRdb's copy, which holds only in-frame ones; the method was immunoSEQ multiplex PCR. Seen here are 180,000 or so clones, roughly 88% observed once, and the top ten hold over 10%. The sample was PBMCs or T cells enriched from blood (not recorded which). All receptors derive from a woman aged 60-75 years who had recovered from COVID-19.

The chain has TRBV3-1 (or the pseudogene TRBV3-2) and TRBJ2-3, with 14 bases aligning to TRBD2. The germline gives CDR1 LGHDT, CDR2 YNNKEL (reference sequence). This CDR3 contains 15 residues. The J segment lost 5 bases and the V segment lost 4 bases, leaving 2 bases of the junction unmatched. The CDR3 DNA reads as TGTGCCAGCAGCCGAGGGACTAGCGGGGGAGATACGCAGTATTTT. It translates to CASSRGTSGGDTQYF.

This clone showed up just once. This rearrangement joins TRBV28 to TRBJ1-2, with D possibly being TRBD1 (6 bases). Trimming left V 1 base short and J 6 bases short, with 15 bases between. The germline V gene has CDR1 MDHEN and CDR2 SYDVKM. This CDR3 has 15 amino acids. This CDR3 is CASSLLSRTDHGYTF. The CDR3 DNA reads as TGTGCCAGCAGTTTATTAAGTCGGACAGACCATGGCTACACCTTC.

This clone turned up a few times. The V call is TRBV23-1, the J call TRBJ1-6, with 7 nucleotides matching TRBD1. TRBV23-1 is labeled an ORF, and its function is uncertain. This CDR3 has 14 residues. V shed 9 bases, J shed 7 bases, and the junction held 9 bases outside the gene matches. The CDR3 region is CARPSGQRNSPLHF. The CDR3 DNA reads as TGCGCCAGACCCTCGGGACAGCGGAATTCACCCCTCCACTTT.

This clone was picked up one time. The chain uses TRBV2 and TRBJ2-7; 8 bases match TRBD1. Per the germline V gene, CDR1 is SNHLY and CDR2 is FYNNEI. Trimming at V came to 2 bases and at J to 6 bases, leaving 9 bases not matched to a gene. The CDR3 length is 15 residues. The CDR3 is CASSELGQGSGEQYF. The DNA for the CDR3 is TGTGCCAGCAGTGAACTTGGACAGGGCTCTGGCGAGCAGTACTTC.

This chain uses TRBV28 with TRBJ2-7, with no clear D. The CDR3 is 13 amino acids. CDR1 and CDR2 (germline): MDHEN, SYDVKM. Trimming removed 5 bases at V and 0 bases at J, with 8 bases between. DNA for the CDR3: TGTGCCAGCAGTACCCGAGTCTCCTACGAGCAGTACTTC. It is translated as CASSTRVSYEQYF.

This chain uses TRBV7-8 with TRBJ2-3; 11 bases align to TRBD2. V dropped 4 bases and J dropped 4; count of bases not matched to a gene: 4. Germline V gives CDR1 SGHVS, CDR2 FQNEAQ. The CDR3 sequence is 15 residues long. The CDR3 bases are TGTGCCAGCAGCTCACTAGCGGGAGCCCCAGATACGCAGTATTTT. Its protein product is CASSSLAGAPDTQYF.

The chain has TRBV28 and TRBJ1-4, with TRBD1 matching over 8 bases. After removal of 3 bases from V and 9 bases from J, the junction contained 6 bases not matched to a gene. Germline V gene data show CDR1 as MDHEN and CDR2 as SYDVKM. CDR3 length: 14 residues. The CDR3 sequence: CASSLGQESKKLFF. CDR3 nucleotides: TGTGCCAGCAGTTTGGGACAGGAATCGAAAAAACTGTTTTTT.

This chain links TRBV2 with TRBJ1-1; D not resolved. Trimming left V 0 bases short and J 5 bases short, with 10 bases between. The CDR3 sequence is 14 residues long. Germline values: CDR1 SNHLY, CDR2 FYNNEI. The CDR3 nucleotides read TGTGCCAGCAGTGAAGCTGAAGGACTGACTGAAGCTTTCTTT. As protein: CASSEAEGLTEAFF. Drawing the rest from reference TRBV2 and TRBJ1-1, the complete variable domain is EPEVTQTPSHQVTQMGQEVILRCVPISNHLYFYWYRQILGQKVEFLVSFYNNEISEKSEIFDDQFSVERPDGSNFTLKIRSTKLEDSAMYFCASSEAEGLTEAFFGQGTRLTVV.

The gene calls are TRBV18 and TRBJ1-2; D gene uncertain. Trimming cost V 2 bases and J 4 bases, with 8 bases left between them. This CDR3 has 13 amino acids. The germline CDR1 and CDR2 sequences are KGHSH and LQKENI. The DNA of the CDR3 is TGTGCCAGCTCACCAGACAATGTCTATGGCTACACCTTC. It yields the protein CASSPDNVYGYTF.

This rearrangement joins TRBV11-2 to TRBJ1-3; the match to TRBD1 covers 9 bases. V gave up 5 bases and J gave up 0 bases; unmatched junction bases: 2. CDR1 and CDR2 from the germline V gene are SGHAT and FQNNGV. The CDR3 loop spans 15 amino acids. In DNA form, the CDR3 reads TGTGCCAGCAGCACAGGGGGCAGCTCTGGAAACACCATATATTTT. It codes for CASSTGGSSGNTIYF.

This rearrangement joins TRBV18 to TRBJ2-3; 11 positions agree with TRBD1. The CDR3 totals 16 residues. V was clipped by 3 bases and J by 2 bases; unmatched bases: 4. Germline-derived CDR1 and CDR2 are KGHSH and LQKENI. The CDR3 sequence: CASSPDRGQVTDTQYF. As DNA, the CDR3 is TGTGCCAGCTCACCGGACAGGGGGCAAGTCACAGATACGCAGTATTTT.

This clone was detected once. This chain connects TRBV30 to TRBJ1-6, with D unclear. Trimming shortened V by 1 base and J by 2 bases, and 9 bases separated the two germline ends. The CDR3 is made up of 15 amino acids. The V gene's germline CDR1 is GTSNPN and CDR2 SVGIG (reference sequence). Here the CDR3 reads CAWSASGTYNSPLHF. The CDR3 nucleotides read TGTGCCTGGAGTGCCTCAGGAACCTATAATTCACCCCTCCACTTT.

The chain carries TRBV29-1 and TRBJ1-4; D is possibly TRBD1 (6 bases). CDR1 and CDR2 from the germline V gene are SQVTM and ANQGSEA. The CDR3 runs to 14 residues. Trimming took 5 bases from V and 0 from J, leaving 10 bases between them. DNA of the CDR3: TGCAGCGTTCAACAGGGAACAACTAATGAAAAACTGTTTTTT. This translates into CSVQQGTTNEKLFF.

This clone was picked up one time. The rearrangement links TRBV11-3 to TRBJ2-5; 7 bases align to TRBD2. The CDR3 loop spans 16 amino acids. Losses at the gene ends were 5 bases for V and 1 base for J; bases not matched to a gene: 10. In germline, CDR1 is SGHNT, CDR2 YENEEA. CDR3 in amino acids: CASSRGRGYSQETQYF. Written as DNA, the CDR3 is TGTGCCAGCAGCCGCGGGCGGGGGTACTCCCAAGAGACCCAGTACTTC.

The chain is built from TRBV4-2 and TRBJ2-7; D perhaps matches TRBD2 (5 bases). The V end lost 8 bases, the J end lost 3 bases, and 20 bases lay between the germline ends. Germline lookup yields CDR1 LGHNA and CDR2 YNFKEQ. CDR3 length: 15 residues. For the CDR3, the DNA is TGTGCCAGCGCCCCGGGATCTGGTGGAGACTACGAGCAGTACTTC. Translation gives CASAPGSGGDYEQYF.

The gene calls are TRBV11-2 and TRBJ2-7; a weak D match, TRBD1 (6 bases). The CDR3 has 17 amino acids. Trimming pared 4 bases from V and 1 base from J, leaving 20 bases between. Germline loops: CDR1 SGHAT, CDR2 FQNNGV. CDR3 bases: TGTGCCAGCAGCTCAGTAGGTAGGAAGGGACAATCCTACGAGCAGTACTTC. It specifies CASSSVGRKGQSYEQYF.

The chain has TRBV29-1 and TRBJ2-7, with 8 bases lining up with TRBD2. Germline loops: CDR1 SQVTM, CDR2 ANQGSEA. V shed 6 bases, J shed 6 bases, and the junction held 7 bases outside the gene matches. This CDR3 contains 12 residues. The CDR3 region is CSVGSGRGEQYF. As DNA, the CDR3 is TGCAGCGTCGGCAGCGGGAGAGGCGAGCAGTACTTC.

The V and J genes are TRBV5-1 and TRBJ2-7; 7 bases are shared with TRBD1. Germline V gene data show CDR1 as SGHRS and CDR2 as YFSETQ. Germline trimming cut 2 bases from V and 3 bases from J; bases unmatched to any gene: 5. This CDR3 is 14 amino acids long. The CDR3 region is CASSFRQGGYEQYF. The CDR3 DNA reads TGCGCCAGCAGCTTCCGACAGGGTGGCTACGAGCAGTACTTC.

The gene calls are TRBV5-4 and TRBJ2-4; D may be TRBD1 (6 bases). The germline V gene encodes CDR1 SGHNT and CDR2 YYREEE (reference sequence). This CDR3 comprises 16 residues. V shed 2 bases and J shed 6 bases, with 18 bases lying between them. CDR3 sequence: CASSFDQGHMGNIQYF. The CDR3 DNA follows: TGTGCCAGCAGCTTTGATCAGGGACATATGGGAAACATTCAGTACTTC.

Here the CDR3 DNA reads TGTGCCTGGAGTTGGCCAGGGATTTCCTACGAGCAGTACTTC. The encoded protein is CAWSWPGISYEQYF. V is TRBV30 and J is TRBJ2-7; possibly TRBD1 for D (5 bases). The germline V gene encodes CDR1 GTSNPN and CDR2 SVGIG (reference sequence). The length of the CDR3 is 14 residues. V was pared by 2 bases and J by 1 base, with 12 bases between.

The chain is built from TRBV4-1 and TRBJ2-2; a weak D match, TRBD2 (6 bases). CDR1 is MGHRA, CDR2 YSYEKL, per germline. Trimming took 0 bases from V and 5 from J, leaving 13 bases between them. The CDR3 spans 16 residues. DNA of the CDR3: TGCGCCAGCAGCCAAGAGGGGGAAAGCGGGACCGGGGAGCTGTTTTTT. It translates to CASSQEGESGTGELFF.

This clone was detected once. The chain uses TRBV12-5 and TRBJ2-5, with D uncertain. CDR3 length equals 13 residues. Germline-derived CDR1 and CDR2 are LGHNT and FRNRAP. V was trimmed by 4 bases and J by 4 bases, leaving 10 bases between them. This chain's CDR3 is CASGSSNVETQYF. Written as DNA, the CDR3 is TGTGCTAGTGGTTCGTCTAATGTAGAGACCCAGTACTTC.

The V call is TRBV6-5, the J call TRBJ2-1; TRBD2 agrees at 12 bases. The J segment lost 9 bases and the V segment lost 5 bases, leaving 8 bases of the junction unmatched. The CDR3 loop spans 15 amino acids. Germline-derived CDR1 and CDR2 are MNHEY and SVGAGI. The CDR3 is CASSPRLAGDGEQFF. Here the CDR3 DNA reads TGTGCCAGCAGTCCCCGACTAGCGGGAGATGGTGAGCAGTTCTTC.

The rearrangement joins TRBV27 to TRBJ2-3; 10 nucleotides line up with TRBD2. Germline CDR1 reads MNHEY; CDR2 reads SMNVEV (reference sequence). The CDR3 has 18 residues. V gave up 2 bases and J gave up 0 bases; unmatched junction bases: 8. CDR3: CASSLVLAGVSSTDTQYF. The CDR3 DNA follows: TGTGCCAGCAGTTTAGTTCTAGCGGGGGTTTCTAGCACAGATACGCAGTATTTT.

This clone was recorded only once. CDR3 coding DNA: TGTGCCAGCAGCTTGTATCGGAACACCGGGGAGCTGTTTTTT. This encodes CASSLYRNTGELFF. J is TRBJ2-2 and V is TRBV5-5; D is unresolved. Germline V gene lookup returns CDR1 SGHKS and CDR2 YYEKEE (reference sequence). Trimming pared 1 base from V and 1 base from J, leaving 5 bases between. CDR3 length: 14 residues.

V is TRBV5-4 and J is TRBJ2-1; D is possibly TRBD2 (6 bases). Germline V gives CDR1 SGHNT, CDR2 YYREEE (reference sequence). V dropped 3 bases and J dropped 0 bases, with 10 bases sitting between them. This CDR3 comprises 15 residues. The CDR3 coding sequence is TGTGCCAGCAGCTCCGCGGGGAACTCCTACAATGAGCAGTTCTTC. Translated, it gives CASSSAGNSYNEQFF.

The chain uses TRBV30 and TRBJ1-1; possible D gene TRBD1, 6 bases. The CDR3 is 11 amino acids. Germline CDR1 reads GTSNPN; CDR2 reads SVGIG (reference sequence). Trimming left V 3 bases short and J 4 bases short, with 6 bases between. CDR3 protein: CAWRGGTEAFF. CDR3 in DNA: TGTGCCTGGAGAGGGGGCACTGAAGCTTTCTTT.

The CDR3 protein is CASRVETGGTIYF. DNA of the CDR3: TGTGCCAGCAGGGTCGAGACAGGAGGAACCATATATTTT. The rearrangement links TRBV6-5 to TRBJ1-3; D is perhaps TRBD1 (6 bases). The CDR3 loop spans 13 amino acids. Deletions cut 6 bases from V and 10 bases from J, with 16 bases between. The germline V gene has CDR1 MNHEY and CDR2 SVGAGI.

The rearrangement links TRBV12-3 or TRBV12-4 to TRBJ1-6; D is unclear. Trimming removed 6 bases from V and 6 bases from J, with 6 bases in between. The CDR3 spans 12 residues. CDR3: CASSRSNSPLHF. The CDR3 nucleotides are TGTGCCAGCAGCCGTAGTAATTCACCCCTCCACTTT.